This T cell receptor beta chain originates from a study of graft-versus-host responses after intestinal transplantation. Study as a whole: Among the recipients, transplants were multivisceral, liver-intestinal, or isolated intestinal. Uniformly, recipients were administered anti-thymocyte globulin induction with subsequent tacrolimus and steroids for around three years.

Concerning this clone itself: Its antigen is undetermined.

The CDR3 has 20 residues. Germline values: CDR1 MGHRA, CDR2 YSYEKL. V was pared by 0 bases and J by 0 bases, with 22 bases between. Findings and limits, study-wide: Among recipient marrow samples, GvH clones were found; some appeared first in ileum or blood.

Profiling relied on immunoSEQ multiplex PCR, and the TCRdb table lists in-frame clones only, not all of them. This repertoire shows around 71,000 clones, just under 95% found once; its top ten account for 0.53%. The material was unstimulated CD8+ T cells sorted from spleen or lymph node cells, obtained before intestinal transplant. The TCR was taken from a human donor who received an intestinal transplant. The V and J genes are TRBV4-1 and TRBJ2-3; weak D call: TRBD2 (6 bases). The CDR3 bases are TGCGCCAGCAGCCAAGAGGACTCGAGACTTCTGGGGACTAGCACAGATACGCAGTATTTT. Amino acid sequence: CASSQEDSRLLGTSTDTQYF.